Detailed here is one T cell receptor (beta chain). The data are from a study of blood T cell repertoires in COVID-19. Looking at the study overall: Acute and convalescent COVID-19 specimens originated in the United States, Italy and Spain. Sources were T cells, B-cell-depleted T cells, or PBMCs; the material itself was cDNA or gDNA.

As handled by the study authors: Using reference gene primer amplification, nucleated cell counts were estimated. The protocol was immunoSEQ multiplex PCR, while the TCRdb copy is restricted to in-frame clones and leaves out a portion. That table gives V, J and clone size, and the DNA gave D and trimming. In the table there are approximately 150,000 clones, just over 90% of which are singletons. V lost 5 bases, J lost 2 bases, and 8 bases stayed unmatched. This CDR3 is built from 17 residues. Germline CDR1 SGHTA, CDR2 FQGTGA. This clonotype was sampled from a woman aged 55-70 years with COVID-19, enrolled during active disease. The chain recombines TRBV7-3 with TRBJ2-2; 10 bases line up with TRBD2. Sequencing was performed on peripheral blood. CDR3: CASSETLAGVNTGELFF. The CDR3, as DNA: TGTGCCAGCAGCGAAACCCTAGCGGGGGTCAACACCGGGGAGCTGTTTTTT.